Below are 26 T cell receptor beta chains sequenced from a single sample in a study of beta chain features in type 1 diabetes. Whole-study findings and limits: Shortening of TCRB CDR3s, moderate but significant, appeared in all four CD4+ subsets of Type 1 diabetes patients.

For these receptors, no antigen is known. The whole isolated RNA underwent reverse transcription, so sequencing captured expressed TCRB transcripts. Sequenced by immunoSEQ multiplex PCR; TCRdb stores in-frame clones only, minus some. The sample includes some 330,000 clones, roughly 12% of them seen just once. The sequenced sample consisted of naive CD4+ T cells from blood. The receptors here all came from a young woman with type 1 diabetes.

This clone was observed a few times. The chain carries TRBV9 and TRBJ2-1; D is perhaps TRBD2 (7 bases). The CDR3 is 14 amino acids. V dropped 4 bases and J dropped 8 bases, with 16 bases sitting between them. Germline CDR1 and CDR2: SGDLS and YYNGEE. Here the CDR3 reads CASSPSGGKYEQFF. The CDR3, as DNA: TGTGCCAGCAGCCCATCGGGGGGCAAGTATGAGCAGTTCTTC.

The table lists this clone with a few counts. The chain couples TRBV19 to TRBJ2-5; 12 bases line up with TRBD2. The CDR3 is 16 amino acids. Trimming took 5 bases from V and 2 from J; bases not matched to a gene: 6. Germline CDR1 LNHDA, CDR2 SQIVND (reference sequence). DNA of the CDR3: TGTGCCAGTAGTCAAGAGGGGACTAGCGGGCAAGAGACCCAGTACTTC. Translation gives CASSQEGTSGQETQYF.

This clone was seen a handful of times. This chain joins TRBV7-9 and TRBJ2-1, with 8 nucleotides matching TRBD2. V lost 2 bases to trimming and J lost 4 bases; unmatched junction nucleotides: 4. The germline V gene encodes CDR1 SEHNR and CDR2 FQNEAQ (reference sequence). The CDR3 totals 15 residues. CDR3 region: CASSLLGRAYNEQFF. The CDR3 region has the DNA TGTGCCAGCAGCTTACTCGGGAGGGCGTACAATGAGCAGTTCTTC.

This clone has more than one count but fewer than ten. DNA of the CDR3: TGCAGTGCCACCCAGCGGGAGACCCAGTACTTC. As protein: CSATQRETQYF. J is TRBJ2-5 and V is TRBV20-1; maybe TRBD2 (5 bases). Germline V lookup: CDR1 DFQATT, CDR2 SNEGSKA (reference sequence). This CDR3 has 11 residues. V dropped 6 bases and J dropped 5 bases, with 10 bases sitting between them.

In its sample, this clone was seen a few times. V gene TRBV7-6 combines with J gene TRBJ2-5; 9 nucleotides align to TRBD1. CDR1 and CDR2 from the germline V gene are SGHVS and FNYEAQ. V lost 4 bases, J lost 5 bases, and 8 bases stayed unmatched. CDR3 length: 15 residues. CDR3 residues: CASSSPGQGMETQYF. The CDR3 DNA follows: TGTGCCAGCAGCTCTCCGGGACAGGGAATGGAGACCCAGTACTTC.

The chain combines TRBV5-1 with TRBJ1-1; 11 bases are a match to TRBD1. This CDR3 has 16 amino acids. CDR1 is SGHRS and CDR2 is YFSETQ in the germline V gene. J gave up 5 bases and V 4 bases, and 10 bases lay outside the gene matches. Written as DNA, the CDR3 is TGCGCCAGCAGCCAAGACGGGACAGGGGGAATGACTGAAGCTTTCTTT. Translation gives CASSQDGTGGMTEAFF.

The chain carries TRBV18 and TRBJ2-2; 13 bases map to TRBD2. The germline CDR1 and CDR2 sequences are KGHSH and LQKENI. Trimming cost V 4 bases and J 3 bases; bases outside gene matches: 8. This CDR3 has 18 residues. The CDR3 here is CASSLGLAGAPYTGELFF. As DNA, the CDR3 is TGTGCCAGCTCACTCGGACTAGCGGGAGCTCCGTACACCGGGGAGCTGTTTTTT.

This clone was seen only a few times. CDR3 loop: CASSYRQGKSPYEQYF. CDR3 in DNA: TGTGCCAGCAGTTACAGACAGGGTAAAAGTCCCTACGAGCAGTACTTC. The genes are TRBV6-5 and TRBJ2-7, with TRBD1 matching 7 bases. The CDR3 spans 16 residues. With V trimmed by 2 bases and J by 2 bases, 9 bases remained unmatched. Germline CDR1 and CDR2: MNHEY and SVGAGI.

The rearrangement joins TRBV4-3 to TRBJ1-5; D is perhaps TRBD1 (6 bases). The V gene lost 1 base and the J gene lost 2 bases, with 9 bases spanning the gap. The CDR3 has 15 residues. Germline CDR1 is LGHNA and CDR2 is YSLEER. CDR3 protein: CASSQAPGGNQPQHF. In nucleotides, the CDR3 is TGCGCCAGCAGCCAAGCTCCAGGGGGCAATCAGCCCCAGCATTTT.

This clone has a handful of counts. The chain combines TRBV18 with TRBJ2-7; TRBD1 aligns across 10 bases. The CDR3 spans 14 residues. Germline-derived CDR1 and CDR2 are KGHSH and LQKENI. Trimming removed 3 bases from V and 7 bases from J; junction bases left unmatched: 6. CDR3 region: CASSPRDRGSEQYF. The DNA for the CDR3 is TGTGCCAGCTCACCCCGGGACAGGGGTAGTGAGCAGTACTTC.

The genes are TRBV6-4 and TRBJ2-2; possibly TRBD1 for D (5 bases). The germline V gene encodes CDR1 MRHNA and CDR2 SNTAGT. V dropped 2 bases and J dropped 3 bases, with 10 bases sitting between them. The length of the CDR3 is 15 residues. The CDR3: CASSDDSSDTGELFF. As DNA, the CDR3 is TGTGCCAGCAGTGACGACAGTTCGGACACCGGGGAGCTGTTTTTT.

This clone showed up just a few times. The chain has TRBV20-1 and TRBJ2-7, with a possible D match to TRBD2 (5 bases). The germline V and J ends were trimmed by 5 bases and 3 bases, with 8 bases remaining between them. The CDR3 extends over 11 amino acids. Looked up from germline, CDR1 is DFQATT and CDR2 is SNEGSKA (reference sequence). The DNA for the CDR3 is TGCAGTGCTCAGAGGGTCTACGAGCAGTACTTC. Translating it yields CSAQRVYEQYF.

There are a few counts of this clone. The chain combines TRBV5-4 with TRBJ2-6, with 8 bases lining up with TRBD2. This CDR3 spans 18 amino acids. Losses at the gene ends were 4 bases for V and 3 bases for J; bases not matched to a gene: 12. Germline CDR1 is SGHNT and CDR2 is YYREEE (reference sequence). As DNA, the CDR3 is TGTGCCAGCAGCCGTCGGGGGGGATACCGGGGTGGGGCCAACGTCCTGACTTTC. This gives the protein CASSRRGGYRGGANVLTF. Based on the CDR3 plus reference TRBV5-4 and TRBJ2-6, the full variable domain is ETGVTQSPTHLIKTRGQQVTLRCSSQSGHNTVSWYQQALGQGPQFIFQYYREEENGRGNFPPRFSGLQFPNYSSELNVNALELDDSALYLCASSRRGGYRGGANVLTFGAGSRLTVL.

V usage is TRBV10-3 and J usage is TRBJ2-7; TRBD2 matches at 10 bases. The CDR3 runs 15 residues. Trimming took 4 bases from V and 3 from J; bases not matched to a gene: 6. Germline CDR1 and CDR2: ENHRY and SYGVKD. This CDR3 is CAISAYSGGYYEQYF. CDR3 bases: TGTGCCATCAGTGCCTATAGCGGGGGGTACTACGAGCAGTACTTC.

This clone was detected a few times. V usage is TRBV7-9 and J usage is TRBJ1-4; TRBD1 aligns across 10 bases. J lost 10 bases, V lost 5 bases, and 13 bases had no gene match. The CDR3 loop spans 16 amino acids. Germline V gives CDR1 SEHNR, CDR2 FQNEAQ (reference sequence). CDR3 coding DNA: TGTGCCAGCAGCATACAACTGAGGGACAGGGGAGGAAAACTGTTTTTT. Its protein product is CASSIQLRDRGGKLFF.

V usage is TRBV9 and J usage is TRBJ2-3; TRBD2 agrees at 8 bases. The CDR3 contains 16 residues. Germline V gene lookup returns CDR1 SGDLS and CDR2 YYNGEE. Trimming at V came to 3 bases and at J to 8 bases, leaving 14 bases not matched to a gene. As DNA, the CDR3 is TGTGCCAGCAGCGCGCGCCAGGGGACTAGAGACCCTACGCAGTATTTT. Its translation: CASSARQGTRDPTQYF.

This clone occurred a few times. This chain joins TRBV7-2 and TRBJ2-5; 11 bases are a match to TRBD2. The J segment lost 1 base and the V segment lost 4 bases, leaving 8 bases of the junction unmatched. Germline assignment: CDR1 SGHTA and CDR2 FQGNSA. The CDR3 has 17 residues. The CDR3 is CASSSPPLAGAQETQYF. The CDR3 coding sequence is TGTGCCAGCAGCTCCCCCCCACTAGCGGGGGCCCAAGAGACCCAGTACTTC.

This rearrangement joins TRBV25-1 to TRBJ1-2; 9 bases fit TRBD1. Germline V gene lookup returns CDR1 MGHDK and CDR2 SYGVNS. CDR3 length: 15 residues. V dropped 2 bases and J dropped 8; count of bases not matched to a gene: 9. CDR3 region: CASSERTGAAGGYTF. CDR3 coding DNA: TGTGCCAGCAGTGAACGGACAGGGGCGGCGGGGGGCTACACCTTC.

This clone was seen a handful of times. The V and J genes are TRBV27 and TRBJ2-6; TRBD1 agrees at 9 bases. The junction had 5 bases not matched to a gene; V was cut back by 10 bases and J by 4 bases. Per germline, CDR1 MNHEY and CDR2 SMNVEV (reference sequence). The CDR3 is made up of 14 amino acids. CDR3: CATTGGSGANVLTF. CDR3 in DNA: TGTGCCACCACAGGGGGCTCCGGGGCCAACGTCCTGACTTTC.

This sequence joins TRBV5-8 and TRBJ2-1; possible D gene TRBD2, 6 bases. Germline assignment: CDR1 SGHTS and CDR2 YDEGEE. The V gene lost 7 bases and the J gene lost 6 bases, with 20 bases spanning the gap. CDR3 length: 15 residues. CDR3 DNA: TGTGCCAGCGTACAGGACTATCGAGGCTCCAATGAGCAGTTCTTC. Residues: CASVQDYRGSNEQFF.

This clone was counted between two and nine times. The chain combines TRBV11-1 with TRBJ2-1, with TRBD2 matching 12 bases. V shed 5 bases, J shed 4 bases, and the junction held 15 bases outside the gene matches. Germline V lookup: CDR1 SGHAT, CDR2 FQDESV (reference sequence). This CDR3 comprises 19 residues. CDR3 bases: TGTGCCAGCAGCCGGACTAGCGGGGTTGGTTACTCCTCTTACAATGAGCAGTTCTTC. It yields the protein CASSRTSGVGYSSYNEQFF.

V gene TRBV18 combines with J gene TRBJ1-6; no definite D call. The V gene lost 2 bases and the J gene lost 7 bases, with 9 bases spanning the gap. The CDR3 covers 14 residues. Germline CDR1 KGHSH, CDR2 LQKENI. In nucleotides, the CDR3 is TGTGCCAGCTCACCAAAGTCGGAGAATTCACCCCTCCACTTT. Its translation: CASSPKSENSPLHF. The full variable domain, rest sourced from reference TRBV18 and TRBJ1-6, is NAGVMQNPRHLVRRRGQEARLRCSPMKGHSHVYWYRQLPEEGLKFMVYLQKENIIDESGMPKERFSAEFPKEGPSILRIQQVVRGDSAAYFCASSPKSENSPLHFGNGTRLTVT.

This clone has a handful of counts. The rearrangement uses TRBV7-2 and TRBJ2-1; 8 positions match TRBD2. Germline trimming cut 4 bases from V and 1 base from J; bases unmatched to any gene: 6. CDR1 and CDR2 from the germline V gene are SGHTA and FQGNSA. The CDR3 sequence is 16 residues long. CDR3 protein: CASSSYGGASYNEQFF. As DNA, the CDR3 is TGTGCCAGCAGCTCGTACGGGGGGGCTTCCTACAATGAGCAGTTCTTC.

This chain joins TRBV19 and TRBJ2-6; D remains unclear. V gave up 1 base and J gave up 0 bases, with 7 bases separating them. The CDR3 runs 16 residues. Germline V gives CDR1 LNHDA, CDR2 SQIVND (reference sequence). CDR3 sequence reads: CASSIGERSGANVLTF. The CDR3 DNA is TGTGCCAGTAGTATAGGAGAACGCTCTGGGGCCAACGTCCTGACTTTC. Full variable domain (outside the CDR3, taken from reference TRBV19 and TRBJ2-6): DGGITQSPKYLFRKEGQNVTLSCEQNLNHDAMYWYRQDPGQGLRLIYYSQIVNDFQKGDIAEGYSVSREKKESFPLTVTSAQKNPTAFYLCASSIGERSGANVLTFGAGSRLTVL.

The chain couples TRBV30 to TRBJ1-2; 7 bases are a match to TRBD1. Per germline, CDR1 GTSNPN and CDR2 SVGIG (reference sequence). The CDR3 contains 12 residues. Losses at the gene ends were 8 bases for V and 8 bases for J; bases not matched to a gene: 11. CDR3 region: CAGGDSRRGYTF. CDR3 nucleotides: TGTGCCGGAGGGGACAGTAGAAGGGGCTACACCTTC.

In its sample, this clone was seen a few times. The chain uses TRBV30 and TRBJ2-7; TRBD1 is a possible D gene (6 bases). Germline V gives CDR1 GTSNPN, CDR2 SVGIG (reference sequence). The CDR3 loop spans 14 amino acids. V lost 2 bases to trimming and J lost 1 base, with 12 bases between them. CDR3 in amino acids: CAWSFTGISYEQYF. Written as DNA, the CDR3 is TGTGCCTGGAGTTTTACAGGGATTTCCTACGAGCAGTACTTC. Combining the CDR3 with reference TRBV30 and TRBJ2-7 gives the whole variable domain SQTIHQWPATLVQPVGSPLSLECTVEGTSNPNLYWYRQAAGRGLQLLFYSVGIGQISSEVPQNLSASRPQDRQFILSSKKLLLSDSGFYLCAWSFTGISYEQYFGPGTRLTVT.